The sequence of this T cell receptor (beta chain) was determined in a study of blood T cell repertoires in COVID-19. Sequencing used immunoSEQ multiplex PCR; TCRdb keeps in-frame clones, though not all of them. Of about 100,000 clones in the sample, around four fifths were seen once. J gave up 4 bases and V 2 bases, and 4 bases lay outside the gene matches. There are 16 residues in the CDR3. CDR1 and CDR2 (germline): MGHRA, YSYEKL. The sequence came from a man aged 45 to 65 with active or convalescent COVID-19. The rearrangement joins TRBV4-1 to TRBJ2-1; 11 nucleotides match TRBD2. The sequenced material came from peripheral blood. The CDR3 sequence: CASSQPGLADYNEQFF. For the CDR3, the DNA is TGCGCCAGCAGCCAACCGGGACTAGCGGATTACAATGAGCAGTTCTTC.